The 31 T cell receptor beta chains reported below all come from one sample, sequenced in a study of multiple sclerosis patients with progressive multifocal leukoencephalopathy. As for time point: 12 to 13 months of natalizumab therapy. TCRdb's table, derived via immunoSEQ multiplex PCR, lists solely in-frame clones and lacks some. This table holds 20,000 to 30,000 clones, roughly 90% found once. This specimen consisted of PBMCs, obtained from a patient treated with natalizumab. These receptors were obtained from a man aged 25 to 40 with multiple sclerosis.

In DNA form, the CDR3 reads TGTGCCAGTAGTATCGGCAGGGCGAACACCGGGGAGCTGTTTTTT. Translating gives CASSIGRANTGELFF. This rearrangement joins TRBV19 to TRBJ2-2; D may be TRBD1 (5 bases). Germline V gene sequence: CDR1 LNHDA, CDR2 SQIVND (reference sequence). V dropped 3 bases and J dropped 0 bases, with 8 bases sitting between them. This CDR3 is 15 amino acids long. The whole variable domain, filled in from reference TRBV19 and TRBJ2-2, reads DGGITQSPKYLFRKEGQNVTLSCEQNLNHDAMYWYRQDPGQGLRLIYYSQIVNDFQKGDIAEGYSVSREKKESFPLTVTSAQKNPTAFYLCASSIGRANTGELFFGEGSRLTVL.

The chain combines TRBV5-4 with TRBJ1-1; D might be TRBD1 (6 bases). Germline assignment: CDR1 SGHNT and CDR2 YYREEE (reference sequence). The ends were cut back, 4 bases at V and 1 base at J, with 14 bases in the middle. This CDR3 region has 15 residues. The CDR3 DNA follows: TGTGCCAGCAGCAAACAGGGAAATTGGAACACTGAAGCTTTCTTT. It is translated as CASSKQGNWNTEAFF.

V gene TRBV19 combines with J gene TRBJ1-5; D is unresolved. CDR3 size: 14 residues. Germline loops: CDR1 LNHDA, CDR2 SQIVND (reference sequence). The germline V and J ends were trimmed by 3 bases and 3 bases, with 9 bases remaining between them. CDR3 DNA sequence: TGTGCCAGTAGTATTATGGGGATCAATCAGCCCCAGCATTTT. This codes for CASSIMGINQPQHF.

The chain joins TRBV7-9 to TRBJ2-1, with D perhaps TRBD1 or TRBD2 (5 bases each). Germline lookup yields CDR1 SEHNR and CDR2 FQNEAQ (reference sequence). This CDR3 contains 15 residues. Trimming cost V 5 bases and J 2 bases, with 13 bases left between them. In DNA, the CDR3 is TGTGCCAGCAGCCCCGGGACGCCTACCTACAATGAGCAGTTCTTC. It codes for CASSPGTPTYNEQFF.

The chain is built from TRBV27 and TRBJ2-7; 7 bases align to TRBD1. The CDR3 is 16 amino acids. Germline CDR1 reads MNHEY; CDR2 reads SMNVEV (reference sequence). The ends lost 6 bases at V and 2 bases at J; junction bases unmatched: 13. The DNA for the CDR3 is TGTGCCAGCAGATCCTTATACAGTGACAGGGCCTACGAGCAGTACTTC. This encodes CASRSLYSDRAYEQYF.

The chain employs TRBV9 and TRBJ2-2, with no clear D. This CDR3 region has 11 residues. Germline CDR1 reads SGDLS; CDR2 reads YYNGEE. V lost 7 bases and J 7 bases, leaving 8 bases between the germline ends. The CDR3 bases are TGTGCCAGCGGTAGAGGCGGGGAGCTGTTTTTT. This codes for CASGRGGELFF. Using reference TRBV9 and TRBJ2-2 for the parts outside the CDR3, the full variable domain is DSGVTQTPKHLITATGQRVTLRCSPRSGDLSVYWYQQSLDQGLQFLIQYYNGEERAKGNILERFSAQQFPDLHSELNLSSLELGDSALYFCASGRGGELFFGEGSRLTVL.

This sequence joins TRBV7-9 and TRBJ2-1; a weak D match, TRBD2 (5 bases). Germline loops: CDR1 SEHNR, CDR2 FQNEAQ (reference sequence). Trimming shortened V by 4 bases and J by 7 bases, and 20 bases separated the two germline ends. The CDR3 totals 16 residues. The CDR3 nucleotides read TGTGCCAGCAGCTCCCCCCCGAGCGGCGGTTGGAATGAGCAGTTCTTC. Residues: CASSSPPSGGWNEQFF.

J is TRBJ2-3 and V is TRBV19, with 8 bases aligning to TRBD1. From germline, CDR1 is LNHDA and CDR2 SQIVND (reference sequence). Germline trimming cut 2 bases from V and 7 bases from J; bases unmatched to any gene: 8. The CDR3 has 15 residues. CDR3: CASSITGTGGNTQYF. The CDR3 nucleotides are TGTGCCAGTAGTATAACCGGGACAGGTGGGAATACGCAGTATTTT.

The chain recombines TRBV7-9 with TRBJ1-2; 8 bases match TRBD1. The CDR3 covers 15 residues. V lost 3 bases to trimming and J lost 3 bases; unmatched junction nucleotides: 6. Germline assignment: CDR1 SEHNR and CDR2 FQNEAQ (reference sequence). The CDR3 coding sequence is TGTGCCAGCAGCTTGAAGGACAGGGAGGACTATGGCTACACCTTC. Protein: CASSLKDREDYGYTF.

The chain links TRBV30 to TRBJ2-3; D is possibly TRBD2 (6 bases). V gave up 2 bases and J gave up 0 bases, with 15 bases separating them. This CDR3 contains 16 residues. Germline V gives CDR1 GTSNPN, CDR2 SVGIG (reference sequence). The CDR3 loop is CAWSPEGRGSTDTQYF. The CDR3 DNA reads TGTGCCTGGAGTCCCGAAGGGCGGGGTAGCACAGATACGCAGTATTTT.

This chain uses TRBV6-6 with TRBJ2-6, with 7 bases fitting TRBD1. Losses at the gene ends were 2 bases for V and 2 bases for J; bases not matched to a gene: 0. The CDR3 sequence is 15 residues long. Germline CDR1 MNHNY, CDR2 SVGAGI (reference sequence). The CDR3 DNA reads as TGTGCCAGCAGTTACCAGGGGGCTGGGGCCAACGTCCTGACTTTC. It yields the protein CASSYQGAGANVLTF.

The chain combines TRBV12-5 with TRBJ1-1; the D is unclear. The CDR3 is made up of 12 amino acids. V was pared by 6 bases and J by 4 bases, with 9 bases between. The germline gives CDR1 LGHNT, CDR2 FRNRAP. DNA of the CDR3: TGTGCTAGTGGCCTCCGAGTCACTGAAGCTTTCTTT. Translated, it gives CASGLRVTEAFF.

V and J are TRBV19 and TRBJ2-2; TRBD1 aligns across 7 bases. V dropped 7 bases and J dropped 5; count of bases not matched to a gene: 7. CDR1 is LNHDA and CDR2 is SQIVND in the germline V gene (reference sequence). The CDR3 is 14 amino acids. CDR3 in DNA: TGTGCCAGTAACCGGGCAGGGGGAACCGGGGAGCTGTTTTTT. It translates to CASNRAGGTGELFF. The entire variable domain, with the rest obtained from reference TRBV19 and TRBJ2-2, is as follows: DGGITQSPKYLFRKEGQNVTLSCEQNLNHDAMYWYRQDPGQGLRLIYYSQIVNDFQKGDIAEGYSVSREKKESFPLTVTSAQKNPTAFYLCASNRAGGTGELFFGEGSRLTVL.

The rearrangement links TRBV7-2 to TRBJ2-1; 7 bases agree with TRBD1. After removal of 5 bases from V and 8 bases from J, the junction contained 12 bases not matched to a gene. Germline CDR1 SGHTA, CDR2 FQGNSA. The CDR3 length is 15 residues. The CDR3 region is CASSTTDRVWDEQFF. For the CDR3, the DNA is TGTGCCAGCAGCACCACCGACAGGGTTTGGGATGAGCAGTTCTTC.

V gene TRBV2 combines with J gene TRBJ2-3; weak D call: TRBD1 (5 bases). Germline V gene sequence: CDR1 SNHLY, CDR2 FYNNEI. This CDR3 comprises 16 residues. V dropped 5 bases and J dropped 0 bases, with 15 bases sitting between them. CDR3 amino acids: CASSPDRPSSTDTQYF. The CDR3 nucleotides are TGTGCCAGCAGTCCCGACAGACCCTCTAGCACAGATACGCAGTATTTT.

The chain couples TRBV2 to TRBJ1-2; 8 bases agree with TRBD1. The CDR3 is 14 amino acids. The trim removed 2 bases at V and 8 bases at J, leaving 7 bases unmatched. In germline, CDR1 is SNHLY, CDR2 FYNNEI. The CDR3 here is CASSETGTGWGYTF. Written as DNA, the CDR3 is TGTGCCAGCAGTGAAACAGGGACAGGTTGGGGCTACACCTTC.

V usage is TRBV27 and J usage is TRBJ2-3, with TRBD1 identical over 10 bases. Germline V gene lookup returns CDR1 MNHEY and CDR2 SMNVEV (reference sequence). The V and J ends lost 4 bases and 4 bases, in that order; junction bases with no gene match: 5. This CDR3 has 15 residues. The CDR3 loop reads CASSSVTGGPDTQYF. CDR3 in DNA: TGTGCCAGCAGTTCCGTGACAGGGGGCCCAGATACGCAGTATTTT.

CDR3 nucleotides: TGTGCCAGTAGTATTAAGGTCCCGAGCTCCTACGAGCAGTACGTC. This gives the protein CASSIKVPSSYEQYV. The chain is built from TRBV19 and TRBJ2-7; D is unclear. Between the trimmed V and J ends, which lost 3 bases and 0 bases, there was a span of 12 bases. The CDR3 totals 15 residues. Germline V lookup: CDR1 LNHDA, CDR2 SQIVND (reference sequence).

This clone was seen a single time. The V and J genes are TRBV27 and TRBJ2-1; D might be TRBD1 (5 bases). Trimming took 5 bases from V and 3 from J, leaving 17 bases between them. This CDR3 contains 16 residues. Germline loops: CDR1 MNHEY, CDR2 SMNVEV (reference sequence). CDR3 region: CASSELQARIYNEQFF. Here the CDR3 DNA reads TGTGCCAGCAGTGAACTACAGGCCCGGATCTACAATGAGCAGTTCTTC.

CDR3 sequence: CASSQERVGELFF. The CDR3 DNA sequence: TGCGCCAGCAGCCAGGAGAGGGTCGGGGAGCTGTTTTTT. This chain connects TRBV4-1 to TRBJ2-2; tentatively, D is TRBD2 (5 bases). CDR3 size: 13 residues. CDR1 and CDR2 (germline): MGHRA, YSYEKL. Trimming took off 3 bases at V and 7 bases at J, with 9 bases between the two ends.

The chain has TRBV5-6 and TRBJ1-3; D remains unclear. Trimming took 1 base from V and 0 from J, leaving 11 bases between them. The germline CDR1 and CDR2 sequences are SGHDT and YYEEEE. CDR3 length: 16 amino acids. CDR3 in DNA: TGTGCCAGCAGCTTGCTGCCAGAAGCCTCTGGAAACACCATATATTTT. It yields the protein CASSLLPEASGNTIYF.

The chain has TRBV5-6 and TRBJ2-7; 7 bases are a match to TRBD2. The CDR3 runs to 12 residues. V trimming: 10 bases; J trimming: 6 bases; junction bases outside the gene matches: 10. From germline, CDR1 is SGHDT and CDR2 YYEEEE. CDR3 loop: CASGREAREQYF. The CDR3 nucleotides read TGTGCCTCAGGGAGGGAGGCGCGCGAGCAGTACTTC.

In the case of this clone: The junction departs from the called germline gene at one end, perhaps through a read error. The same CDR3 also results from other DNA sequences found in this sample. The chain combines TRBV10-2 with TRBJ2-1, with TRBD2 matching 8 bases. Germline-derived CDR1 and CDR2 are WSHSY and SAAADI. The CDR3 covers 15 residues. The CDR3 DNA is TGCGCCAGCAGTGAGCGTGTAGCGGGAAGTAATGAACAGTTCTTC. Protein: CASSERVAGSNEQFF.

The chain couples TRBV6-5 to TRBJ2-5; the match to TRBD1 covers 7 bases. TRBJ2-7 explains the end of the DNA better; the J call may be wrong. CDR3 length: 14 residues. CDR1 is MNHEY, CDR2 SVGAGI, per germline. The CDR3 coding sequence is TGTGCCAGCAGTCTGGGACAGCACTCCTACGAGCAGTACTTC. Translating it yields CASSLGQHSYEQYF.

CDR3 sequence: CASSSGLLTGELFF. CDR3 sequence (DNA): TGTGCCAGCAGCTCGGGACTCCTTACCGGGGAGCTGTTTTTT. The chain uses TRBV5-4 and TRBJ2-2; the D gene is possibly TRBD2 (6 bases). V lost 3 bases, J lost 5 bases, and 11 bases lay in between. Germline CDR1 and CDR2: SGHNT and YYREEE (reference sequence). The CDR3 is made up of 14 amino acids.

J is TRBJ2-7 and V is TRBV7-9, with TRBD2 matching over 7 bases. The length of the CDR3 is 16 residues. Germline values: CDR1 SEHNR, CDR2 FQNEAQ (reference sequence). The V segment lost 5 bases and the J segment 1 base; nucleotides outside the gene matches: 11. CDR3 sequence: CASSGTGRGNSYEQYF. The CDR3 DNA follows: TGTGCCAGCAGCGGTACGGGGCGGGGGAATTCCTACGAGCAGTACTTC. Combining the CDR3 with reference TRBV7-9 and TRBJ2-7 gives the whole variable domain DTGVSQNPRHKITKRGQNVTFRCDPISEHNRLYWYRQTLGQGPEFLTYFQNEAQLEKSRLLSDRFSAERPKGSFSTLEIQRTEQGDSAMYLCASSGTGRGNSYEQYFGPGTRLTVT.

The rearrangement links TRBV19 to TRBJ2-2; D perhaps matches TRBD1 (6 bases). The CDR3 sequence is 13 residues long. Trimming removed 10 bases at V and 4 bases at J, with 13 bases between. Germline assignment: CDR1 LNHDA and CDR2 SQIVND (reference sequence). The CDR3 here is CAIGGRGTGELFF. CDR3 sequence (DNA): TGTGCCATAGGGGGTAGAGGCACCGGGGAGCTGTTTTTT. Complete variable domain (other parts from reference TRBV19 and TRBJ2-2): DGGITQSPKYLFRKEGQNVTLSCEQNLNHDAMYWYRQDPGQGLRLIYYSQIVNDFQKGDIAEGYSVSREKKESFPLTVTSAQKNPTAFYLCAIGGRGTGELFFGEGSRLTVL.

The sample holds one count of this clone. CDR3 residues: CASSYGNGGELFF. CDR3 nucleotide sequence: TGTGCCAGCAGTTACGGCAACGGCGGGGAGCTGTTTTTT. The chain uses TRBV6-5 and TRBJ2-2; D ambiguous. CDR3 length: 13 residues. V shed 2 bases and J shed 7 bases, with 8 bases lying between them. From germline, CDR1 is MNHEY and CDR2 SVGAGI.

In nucleotides, the CDR3 is TGTGCCAGCAGCTTTACGGGGGACGAGCAGTACTTC. The encoded protein is CASSFTGDEQYF. This sequence joins TRBV6-5 and TRBJ2-7; tentatively, D is TRBD2 (6 bases). CDR1 is MNHEY and CDR2 is SVGAGI in the germline V gene. Trimming shortened V by 6 bases and J by 5 bases, and 11 bases separated the two germline ends. The CDR3 has 12 residues.

The chain employs TRBV7-3 and TRBJ2-1; either TRBD1 or TRBD2 may supply D (5 bases each). The CDR3 has 16 residues. Germline CDR1 and CDR2: SGHTA and FQGTGA. V dropped 2 bases and J dropped 7 bases, with 18 bases sitting between them. CDR3 in amino acids: CASSLWASEGWNEQFF. CDR3 nucleotides: TGTGCCAGCAGCTTATGGGCGAGCGAGGGGTGGAATGAGCAGTTCTTC.

The genes are TRBV2 and TRBJ2-1, with D tentatively TRBD1 (5 bases). CDR3 size: 14 residues. Between the trimmed V and J ends, which lost 11 bases and 3 bases, there was a span of 17 bases. Per germline, CDR1 SNHLY and CDR2 FYNNEI. The CDR3 loop reads CAQQFRQGYNEQFF. In DNA, the CDR3 is TGTGCCCAGCAATTCCGGCAGGGCTACAATGAGCAGTTCTTC. The variable domain in full, completed from reference TRBV2 and TRBJ2-1, reads EPEVTQTPSHQVTQMGQEVILRCVPISNHLYFYWYRQILGQKVEFLVSFYNNEISEKSEIFDDQFSVERPDGSNFTLKIRSTKLEDSAMYFCAQQFRQGYNEQFFGPGTRLTVL.